This T cell receptor beta chain was captured in a study of neurological immune-mediated disorders. From the 5' RACE reads, TCRdb called clonotypes with MiXCR, one entry per CDR3 protein. The data show 70,000 to 90,000 distinct CDR3 sequences, 5.8% seen once. Time point specified: longitudinal time-point 2. The unsorted libraries originated from 2 million PBMCs that had been stored at -80 C. Study results and limitations: It was HTLV-1-associated myelopathy that showed the most TCR clonal expansion, while multiple sclerosis showed the least, falling below healthy controls. Any association between clinical or MRI features and the multiple sclerosis repertoire cluster was absent.

At least ten counts were recorded for this clonotype. Its target is not known. This CDR3 spans 15 amino acids. V was cut by 0 bases and J by 3 bases, with 15 bases left in between. Germline V gene sequence: CDR1 DFQATT, CDR2 SNEGSKA (reference sequence). This sequence joins TRBV20-1 and TRBJ2-7; perhaps TRBD1 as D (6 bases). The receptor was isolated from a woman aged 60-70 years with multiple sclerosis. The sequenced sample was PBMCs. This CDR3 reads CSAREGQGVVYEQYF. The CDR3 bases are TGCAGTGCTAGAGAGGGACAAGGAGTTGTCTACGAGCAGTACTTC.